The clone carrying this T cell receptor (beta chain) was counted ten times or more. This sample stems from a study of T-cell memory formation after mild COVID-19. The CDR3 consists of 13 residues. Germline loops: CDR1 SGHDN, CDR2 FVKESK. V lost 4 bases and J 5 bases, leaving 8 bases between the germline ends. cDNA libraries for TCR alpha and TCR beta, carrying sample barcodes and UMIs, came from 5'RACE with constant-segment primers. TCRdb re-derived calls from the 5' RACE reads in MiXCR, one entry per CDR3 protein. The sample lists approximately 340,000 distinct CDR3 sequences, 15% seen once, with 20% to 25% in the top ten.

The gene calls are TRBV14 and TRBJ2-2; D possibly corresponds to TRBD1 (6 bases). The specimen was PBMCs or a T cell subset sorted from them (not recorded which). This sequence originates from a man aged 18 to 35 who had mild COVID-19 (a few samples of this study predate the infection). Cell type and time point are not known. The CDR3 is CASSPTGTGELFF. The CDR3 region has the DNA TGTGCCAGCAGCCCTACAGGGACCGGGGAGCTGTTTTTT.